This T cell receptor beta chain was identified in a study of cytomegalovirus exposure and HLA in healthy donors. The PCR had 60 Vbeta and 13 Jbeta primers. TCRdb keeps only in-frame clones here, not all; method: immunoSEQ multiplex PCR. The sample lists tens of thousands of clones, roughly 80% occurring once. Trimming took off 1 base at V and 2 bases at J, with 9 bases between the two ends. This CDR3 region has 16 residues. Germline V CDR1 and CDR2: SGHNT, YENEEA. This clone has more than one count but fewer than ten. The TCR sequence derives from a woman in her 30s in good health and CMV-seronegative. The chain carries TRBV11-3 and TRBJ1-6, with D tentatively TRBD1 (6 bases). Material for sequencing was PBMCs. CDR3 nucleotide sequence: TGTGCCAGCAGCTTAGGCTACAGGGCCTATAATTCACCCCTCCACTTT. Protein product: CASSLGYRAYNSPLHF.